The TCR beta chain described here comes from a study of cytomegalovirus exposure and HLA in healthy donors. Across the whole study: Out of about 190 million T cells, an earlier analysis found over 100 million unique TCR beta sequences in total.

This PCR relied on a set of 60 Vbeta primers and 13 Jbeta primers. The table came from immunoSEQ multiplex PCR; TCRdb's copy has only in-frame clones and leaves some out. Found here are about 160,000 clones, approximately 80% of them singletons; the top ten hold approximately 6.7%. This CDR3 is built from 12 residues. The V gene lost 3 bases and the J gene lost 4 bases, with 7 bases spanning the gap. The V gene's germline CDR1 is SGHNT and CDR2 YENEEA. The receptor's source is a male donor in good health and CMV-seropositive. The J gene is TRBJ2-7, the V gene TRBV11-3, with no clear D. Sequencing was carried out using PBMCs. The CDR3 nucleotides read TGTGCCAGCAGCTTTTCAGGATACGAGCAGTACTTC. It specifies CASSFSGYEQYF.